This T cell receptor beta chain was captured in a study of blood T cell repertoires in COVID-19. Repertoires were generated with immunoSEQ multiplex PCR, while TCRdb's copy carries only in-frame clones and drops some. The data hold some 340,000 clones, with 90% observed a single time. Trimming shortened V by 3 bases and J by 2 bases, and 11 bases separated the two germline ends. CDR3 length: 14 residues. Germline CDR1 SGDLS, CDR2 YYNGEE. The V call is TRBV9, the J call TRBJ1-2; TRBD1 is a possible D gene (5 bases). The receptor was derived from a woman in her 30s who had been exposed to COVID-19. Sequencing used PBMCs or T cells enriched from blood (not recorded which). CDR3 in DNA: TGTGCCAGCAGCGCTGAATGGGGCAACTATGGCTACACCTTC. It yields the protein CASSAEWGNYGYTF.